This TCR beta chain appears in the sequencing data of a study of shared clonotypes between healthy human individuals. Study background: There were three CD4 naive, three CD4 memory, two CD8 naive and one CD8 memory plates per donor. Overall study results and limits: Clonotypes which were not shared had lower generation probabilities than clonotypes that all four donors shared.

CDR1 and CDR2 (germline): ENHRY, SYGVKD. CDR3 size: 13 residues. V was shortened by 10 bases and J by 3 bases, with 15 bases between the two germline ends. With respect to this clone: Antigen specificity is unknown.

Clones were read by immunoSEQ multiplex PCR, and TCRdb kept only the in-frame ones, dropping some. The sample lists 950,000 to 1,100,000 clones; around 78% were seen once. This receptor was obtained from a man between 18 and 35 years old in good health. Some clones in this sample may be carry-over from other donors' samples. Sequencing used memory CD4+ T cells from PBMCs. Subset indicated: CD45RA-negative fraction. The chain has TRBV10-3 and TRBJ1-1, with D unclear. The CDR3 DNA sequence: TGTGCCACTGGACGCATGGTGTACACTGAAGCTTTCTTT. Its protein product is CATGRMVYTEAFF.